This TCR beta chain appears in the sequencing data of a study of T cell repertoires in cytomegalovirus infection. Background on the study: Indications came from public TCR beta signatures; they pointed to CMV infection and to a matching HLA type.

In regard to this clonotype: Its specificity is not known.

Study results and limitations: Summed public TCR beta family frequency identified CMV carriers bearing the relevant HLA. It was HLA-C-restricted CMV-specific TCR beta clonotypes that dominated the response ex vivo.

In TCRdb, the reads were re-called with MiXCR into one record per CDR3 protein. The sample yields 600,000 to 800,000 distinct CDR3 sequences, 24% seen once. Sequenced material: CD8+ T cells from PBMCs. The receptor's source is a human donor in good health (CMV status not recorded). Some clones in this sample may be carry-over from other donors' samples.

Here the CDR3 DNA reads TGTGCCAGCAGCTTAGGGGCAGGGGTCAATCAGCCCCAGCATTTT. Its translation is CASSLGAGVNQPQHF. The chain couples TRBV7-9 to TRBJ1-5, with D possibly being TRBD1 (6 bases). V dropped 1 base and J dropped 3 bases, with 10 bases sitting between them. The CDR3 covers 15 residues. Germline values: CDR1 SEHNR, CDR2 FQNEAQ (reference sequence).